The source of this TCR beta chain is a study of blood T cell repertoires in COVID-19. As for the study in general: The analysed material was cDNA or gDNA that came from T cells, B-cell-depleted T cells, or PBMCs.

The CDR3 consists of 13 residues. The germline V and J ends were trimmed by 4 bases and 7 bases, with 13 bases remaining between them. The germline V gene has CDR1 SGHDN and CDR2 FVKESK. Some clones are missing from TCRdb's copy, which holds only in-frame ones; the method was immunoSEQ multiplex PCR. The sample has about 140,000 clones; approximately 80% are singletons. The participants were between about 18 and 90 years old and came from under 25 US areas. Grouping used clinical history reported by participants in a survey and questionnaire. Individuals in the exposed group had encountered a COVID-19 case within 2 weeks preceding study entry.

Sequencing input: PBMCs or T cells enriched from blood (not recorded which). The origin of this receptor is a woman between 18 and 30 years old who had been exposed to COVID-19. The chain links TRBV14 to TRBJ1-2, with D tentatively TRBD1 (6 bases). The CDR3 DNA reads TGTGCCAGCAGCCCCCAGGACAGAGCTGGCTACACCTTC. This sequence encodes CASSPQDRAGYTF.